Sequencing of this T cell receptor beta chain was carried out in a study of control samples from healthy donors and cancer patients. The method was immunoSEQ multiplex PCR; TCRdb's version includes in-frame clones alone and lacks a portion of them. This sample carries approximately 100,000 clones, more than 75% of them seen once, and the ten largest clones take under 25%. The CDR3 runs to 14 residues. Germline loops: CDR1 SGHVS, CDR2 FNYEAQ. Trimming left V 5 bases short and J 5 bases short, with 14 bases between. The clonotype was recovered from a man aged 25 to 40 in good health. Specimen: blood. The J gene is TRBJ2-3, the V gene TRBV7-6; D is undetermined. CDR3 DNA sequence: TGTGCCAGCAGCGGTAGTAGGGTGGGAGATACGCAGTATTTT. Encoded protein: CASSGSRVGDTQYF.